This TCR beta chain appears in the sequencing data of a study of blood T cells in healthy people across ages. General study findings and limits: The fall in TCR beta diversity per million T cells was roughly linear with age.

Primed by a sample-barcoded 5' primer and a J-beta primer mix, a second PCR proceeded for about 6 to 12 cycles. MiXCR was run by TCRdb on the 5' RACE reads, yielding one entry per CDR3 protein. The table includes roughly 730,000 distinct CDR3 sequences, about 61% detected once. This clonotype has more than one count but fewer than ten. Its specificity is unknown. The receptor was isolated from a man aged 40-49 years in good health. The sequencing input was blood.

CDR3 in DNA: TGCAGCGTTGAACGCAGGGGCTACGAGCAGTACTTC. Its protein is CSVERRGYEQYF. The chain links TRBV29-1 to TRBJ2-7, with a possible D match to TRBD1 (6 bases). V lost 2 bases and J 3 bases, leaving 8 bases between the germline ends. Germline V CDR1 and CDR2: SQVTM, ANQGSEA. This CDR3 comprises 12 residues.